This T cell receptor beta chain was sequenced in a study of Ad26.COV2.S vaccination and SARS-CoV-2 variants. Clones were read by immunoSEQ multiplex PCR, and TCRdb kept only the in-frame ones, dropping some. The data show hundreds of thousands of clones, 80% to 90% seen once. This CDR3 is 14 amino acids long. CDR1 is SGHNT, CDR2 YYREEE, per germline (reference sequence). V was clipped by 9 bases and J by 1 base, with 15 bases between them. The treatment was: around 19 received Ad26.COV2.S at low or high dose, single or two shots; several received placebo; per-sample allocation not given. The investigators took samples on day 63 after the first vaccine or placebo injection. The individual, an adult aged 18-55 years, was a donor in Boston. The shot given was an Ad26 vector that makes Wuhan-strain SARS-CoV-2 spike. This clone was recorded many times.

The input for sequencing was peripheral blood, taken in a trial of Ad26.COV2.S vaccine versus placebo. The source of this sequence is a person between 18 and 60 years old who received the Ad26.COV2.S COVID-19 vaccine or a placebo. The J gene is TRBJ2-3, the V gene TRBV5-4, with D hard to call. CDR3 sequence (DNA): TGTGCCATGCGGAATACGGTTGGCACAGATACGCAGTATTTT. It translates to CAMRNTVGTDTQYF.